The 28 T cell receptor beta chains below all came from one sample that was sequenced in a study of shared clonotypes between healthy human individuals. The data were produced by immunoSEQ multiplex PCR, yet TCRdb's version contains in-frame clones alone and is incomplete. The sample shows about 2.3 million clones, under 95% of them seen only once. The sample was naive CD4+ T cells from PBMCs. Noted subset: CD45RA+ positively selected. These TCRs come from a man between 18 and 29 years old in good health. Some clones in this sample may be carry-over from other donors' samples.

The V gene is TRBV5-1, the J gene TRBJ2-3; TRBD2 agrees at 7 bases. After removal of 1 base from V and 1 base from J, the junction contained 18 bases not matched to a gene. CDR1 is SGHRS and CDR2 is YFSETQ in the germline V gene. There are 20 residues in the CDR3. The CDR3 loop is CASSLRGGLAESVRTDTQYF. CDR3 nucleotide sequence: TGCGCCAGCAGCTTGAGGGGTGGGCTAGCGGAGTCCGTACGCACAGATACGCAGTATTTT.

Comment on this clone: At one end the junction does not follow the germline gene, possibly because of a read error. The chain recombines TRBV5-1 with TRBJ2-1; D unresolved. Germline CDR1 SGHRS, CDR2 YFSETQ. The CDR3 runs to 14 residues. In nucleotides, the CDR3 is TGCGCCAGCACCTTGGGTGACGCATCATCACGGCAGTTCTTC. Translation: CASTLGDASSRQFF. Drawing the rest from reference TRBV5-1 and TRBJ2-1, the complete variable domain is KAGVTQTPRYLIKTRGQQVTLSCSPISGHRSVSWYQQTPGQGLQFLFEYFSETQRNKGNFPGRFSGRQFSNSRSEMNVSTLELGDSALYLCASTLGDASSRQFFGPGTRLTVL.

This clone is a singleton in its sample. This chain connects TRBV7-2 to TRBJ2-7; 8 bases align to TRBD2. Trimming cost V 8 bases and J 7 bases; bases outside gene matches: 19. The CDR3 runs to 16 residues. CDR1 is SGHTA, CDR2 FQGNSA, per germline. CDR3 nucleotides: TGTGCCAGCCGCCCTAACCCCCTAGCGGGTCCGGGGGAGCAGTACTTC. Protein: CASRPNPLAGPGEQYF.

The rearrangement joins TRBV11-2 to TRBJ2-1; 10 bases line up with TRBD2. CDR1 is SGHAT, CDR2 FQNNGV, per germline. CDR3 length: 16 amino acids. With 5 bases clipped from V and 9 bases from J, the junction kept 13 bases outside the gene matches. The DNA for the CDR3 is TGTGCCAGCAGCCCCCGGTCGCTAGCGGGAGAGAGTGAGCAGTTCTTC. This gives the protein CASSPRSLAGESEQFF.

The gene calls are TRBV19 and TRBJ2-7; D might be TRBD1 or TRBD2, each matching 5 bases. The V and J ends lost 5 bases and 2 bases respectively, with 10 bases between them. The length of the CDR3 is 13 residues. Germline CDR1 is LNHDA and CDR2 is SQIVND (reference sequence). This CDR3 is CASSRDRTYEQYF. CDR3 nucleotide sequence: TGTGCCAGTAGTCGGGACCGCACCTACGAGCAGTACTTC.

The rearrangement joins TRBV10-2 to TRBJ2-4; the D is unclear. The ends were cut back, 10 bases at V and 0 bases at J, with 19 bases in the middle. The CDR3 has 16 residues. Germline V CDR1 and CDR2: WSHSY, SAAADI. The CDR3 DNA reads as TGCGCCACGAGGTCCGGCACGACTCTAGCCAAAAACATTCAGTACTTC. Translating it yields CATRSGTTLAKNIQYF.

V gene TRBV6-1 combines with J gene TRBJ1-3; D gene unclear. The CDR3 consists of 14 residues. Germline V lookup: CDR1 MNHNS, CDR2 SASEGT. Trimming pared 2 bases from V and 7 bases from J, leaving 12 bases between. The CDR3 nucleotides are TGTGCCAGCAGTGAAACAAGGGTTCGCAACACCATATATTTT. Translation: CASSETRVRNTIYF.

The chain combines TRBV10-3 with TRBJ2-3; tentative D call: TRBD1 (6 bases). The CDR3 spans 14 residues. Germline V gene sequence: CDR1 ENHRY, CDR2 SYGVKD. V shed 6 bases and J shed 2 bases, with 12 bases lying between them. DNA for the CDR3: TGTGCCATCAGCCCAGGGGTATACACAGATACGCAGTATTTT. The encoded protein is CAISPGVYTDTQYF.

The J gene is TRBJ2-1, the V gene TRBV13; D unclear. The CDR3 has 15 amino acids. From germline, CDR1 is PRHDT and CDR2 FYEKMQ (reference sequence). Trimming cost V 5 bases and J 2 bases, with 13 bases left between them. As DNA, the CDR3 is TGTGCCAGCAGCCAAGCCAGCTGGGCCTACAATGAGCAGTTCTTC. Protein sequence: CASSQASWAYNEQFF.

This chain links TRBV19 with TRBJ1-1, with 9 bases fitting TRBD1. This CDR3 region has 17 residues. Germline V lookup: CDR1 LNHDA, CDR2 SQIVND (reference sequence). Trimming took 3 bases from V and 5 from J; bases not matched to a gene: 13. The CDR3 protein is CASSMPRTGVRRTEAFF. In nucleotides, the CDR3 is TGTGCCAGTAGTATGCCCAGGACAGGGGTTAGGAGGACTGAAGCTTTCTTT.

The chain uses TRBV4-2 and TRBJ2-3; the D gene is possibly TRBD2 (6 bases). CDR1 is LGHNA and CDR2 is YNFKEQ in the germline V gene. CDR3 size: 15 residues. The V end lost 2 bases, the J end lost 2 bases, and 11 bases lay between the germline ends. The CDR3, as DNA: TGTGCCAGCAGCCAACCCCTAGCGATCACAGATACGCAGTATTTT. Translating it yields CASSQPLAITDTQYF.

The CDR3 sequence is CASSLTGAEAFF. CDR3 bases: TGTGCCAGCAGCTTAACGGGGGCTGAAGCTTTCTTT. The gene calls are TRBV7-3 and TRBJ1-1; TRBD1 might be the D (5 bases). Germline V gives CDR1 SGHTA, CDR2 FQGTGA. Trimming took off 0 bases at V and 6 bases at J, with 5 bases between the two ends. CDR3 length: 12 residues.

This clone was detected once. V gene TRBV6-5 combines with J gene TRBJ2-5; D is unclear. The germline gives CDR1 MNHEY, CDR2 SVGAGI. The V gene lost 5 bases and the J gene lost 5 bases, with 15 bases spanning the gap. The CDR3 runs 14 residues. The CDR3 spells CASSAPDATETQYF. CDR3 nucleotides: TGTGCCAGCAGTGCCCCCGATGCGACGGAGACCCAGTACTTC.

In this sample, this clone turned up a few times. CDR3 protein: CASSLREQLGDGYTF. CDR3 coding DNA: TGTGCCAGCTCACTTCGGGAGCAACTAGGGGATGGCTACACCTTC. The V call is TRBV18, the J call TRBJ1-2; TRBD1 is a possible D gene (5 bases). The CDR3 runs 15 residues. Germline V gene lookup returns CDR1 KGHSH and CDR2 LQKENI. Deletions cut 4 bases from V and 6 bases from J, with 18 bases between.

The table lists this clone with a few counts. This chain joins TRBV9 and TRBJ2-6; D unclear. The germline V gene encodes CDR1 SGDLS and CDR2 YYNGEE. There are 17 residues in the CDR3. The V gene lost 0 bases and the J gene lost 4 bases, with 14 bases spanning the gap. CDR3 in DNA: TGTGCCAGCAGCGTAGGTTCATCCTTGACAGGGGCCAACGTCCTGACTTTC. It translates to CASSVGSSLTGANVLTF.

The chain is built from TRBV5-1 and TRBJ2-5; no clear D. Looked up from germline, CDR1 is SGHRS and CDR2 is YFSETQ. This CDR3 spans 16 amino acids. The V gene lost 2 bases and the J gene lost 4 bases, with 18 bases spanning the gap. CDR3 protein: CASSLFVSGLGETQYF. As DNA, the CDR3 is TGCGCCAGCAGCTTATTTGTGTCCGGCCTCGGAGAGACCCAGTACTTC.

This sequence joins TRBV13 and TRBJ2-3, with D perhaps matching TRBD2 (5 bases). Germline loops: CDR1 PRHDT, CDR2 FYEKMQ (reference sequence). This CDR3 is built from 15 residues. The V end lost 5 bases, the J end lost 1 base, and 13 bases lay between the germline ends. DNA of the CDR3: TGTGCCAGCAGCCCCGGAGGAGCGCGCACAGATACGCAGTATTTT. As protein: CASSPGGARTDTQYF.

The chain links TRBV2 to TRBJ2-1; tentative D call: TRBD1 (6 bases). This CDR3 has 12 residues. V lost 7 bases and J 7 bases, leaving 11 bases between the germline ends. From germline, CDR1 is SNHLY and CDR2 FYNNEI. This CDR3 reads CASTGQWNEQFF. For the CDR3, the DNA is TGTGCCAGCACTGGACAGTGGAATGAGCAGTTCTTC.

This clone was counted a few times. The CDR3 coding sequence is TGTGCCATCAGTGAGAACCGGACAGGGGCTGTTGGAACCCAGCATTTT. Amino acids: CAISENRTGAVGTQHF. V and J are TRBV10-3 and TRBJ1-5; 9 bases are shared with TRBD1. This CDR3 comprises 16 residues. Germline V gene lookup returns CDR1 ENHRY and CDR2 SYGVKD. V was pared by 2 bases and J by 11 bases, with 13 bases of the junction left unmatched.

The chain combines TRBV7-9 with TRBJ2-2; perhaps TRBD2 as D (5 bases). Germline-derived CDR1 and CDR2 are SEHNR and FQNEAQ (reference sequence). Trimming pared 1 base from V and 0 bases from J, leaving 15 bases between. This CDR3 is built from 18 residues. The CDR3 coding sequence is TGTGCCAGCAGCTTAGTGACCATGGGAGCTGCGAACACCGGGGAGCTGTTTTTT. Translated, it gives CASSLVTMGAANTGELFF. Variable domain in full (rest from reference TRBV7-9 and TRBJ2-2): DTGVSQNPRHKITKRGQNVTFRCDPISEHNRLYWYRQTLGQGPEFLTYFQNEAQLEKSRLLSDRFSAERPKGSFSTLEIQRTEQGDSAMYLCASSLVTMGAANTGELFFGEGSRLTVL.

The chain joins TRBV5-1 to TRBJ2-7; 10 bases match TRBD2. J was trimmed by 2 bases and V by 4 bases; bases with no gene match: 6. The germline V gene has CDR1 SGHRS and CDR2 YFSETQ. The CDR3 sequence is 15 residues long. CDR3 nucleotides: TGCGCCAGCAGCCGTAGCGGGAGGTTAACCTACGAGCAGTACTTC. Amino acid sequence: CASSRSGRLTYEQYF.

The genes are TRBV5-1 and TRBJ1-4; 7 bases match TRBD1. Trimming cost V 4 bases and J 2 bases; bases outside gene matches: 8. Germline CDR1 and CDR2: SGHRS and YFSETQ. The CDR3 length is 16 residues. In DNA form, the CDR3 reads TGCGCCAGCAGCGTGGGACAGCTGGGGACTAATGAAAAACTGTTTTTT. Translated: CASSVGQLGTNEKLFF.

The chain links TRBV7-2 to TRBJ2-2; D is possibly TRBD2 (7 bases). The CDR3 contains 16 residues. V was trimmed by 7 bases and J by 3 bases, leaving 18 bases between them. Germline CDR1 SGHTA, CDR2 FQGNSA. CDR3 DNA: TGTGCCAGCACCCGAGGGGGGGGTACCTACACCGGGGAGCTGTTTTTT. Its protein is CASTRGGGTYTGELFF.

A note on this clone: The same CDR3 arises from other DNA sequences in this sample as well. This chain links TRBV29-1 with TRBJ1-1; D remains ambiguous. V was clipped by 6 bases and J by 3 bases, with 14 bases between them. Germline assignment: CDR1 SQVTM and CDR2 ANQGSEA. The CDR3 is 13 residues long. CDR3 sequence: CSVERRADTEAFF. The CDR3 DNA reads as TGCAGCGTAGAGAGACGTGCGGACACTGAAGCTTTCTTT. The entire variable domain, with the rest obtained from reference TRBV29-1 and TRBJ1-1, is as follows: SAVISQKPSRDICQRGTSLTIQCQVDSQVTMMFWYRQQPGQSLTLIATANQGSEATYESGFVIDKFPISRPNLTFSTLTVSNMSPEDSSIYLCSVERRADTEAFFGQGTRLTVV.

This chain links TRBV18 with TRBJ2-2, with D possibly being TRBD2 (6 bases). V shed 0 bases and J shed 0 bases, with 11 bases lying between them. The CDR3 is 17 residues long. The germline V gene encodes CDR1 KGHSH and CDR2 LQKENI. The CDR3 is CASSPPGGISNTGELFF. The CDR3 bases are TGTGCCAGCTCACCACCGGGCGGGATCTCGAACACCGGGGAGCTGTTTTTT.

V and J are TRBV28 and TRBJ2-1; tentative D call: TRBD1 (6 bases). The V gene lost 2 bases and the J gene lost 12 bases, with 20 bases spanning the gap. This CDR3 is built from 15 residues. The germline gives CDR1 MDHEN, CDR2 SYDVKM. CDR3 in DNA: TGTGCCAGCAGTTTAACAGGACAGAAAACCCTGATGCAGTTCTTC. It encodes CASSLTGQKTLMQFF.

In DNA form, the CDR3 reads TGTGCCAGCAGACCCGGGACACAGAACACCGGGGAGCTGTTTTTT. Protein: CASRPGTQNTGELFF. The chain uses TRBV2 and TRBJ2-2; D is perhaps TRBD1 (6 bases). Trimming cost V 6 bases and J 1 base, with 12 bases left between them. The CDR3 covers 15 residues. Germline V gene lookup returns CDR1 SNHLY and CDR2 FYNNEI.

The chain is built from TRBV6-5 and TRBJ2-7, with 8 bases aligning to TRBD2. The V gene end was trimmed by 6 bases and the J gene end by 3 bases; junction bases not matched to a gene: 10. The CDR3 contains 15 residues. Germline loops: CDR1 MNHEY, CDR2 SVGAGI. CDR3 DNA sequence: TGTGCCAGCAGCCTTGGGAGCGGGAGAAGCTACGAGCAGTACTTC. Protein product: CASSLGSGRSYEQYF.